This is a list of T cell receptor beta chains from one sample in a study of long-term antiretroviral therapy in people with HIV. Sequenced by immunoSEQ multiplex PCR; TCRdb stores in-frame clones only, minus some. This sample has under 20,000 clones, with about 94% found just once. The source was unsorted PBMCs, collected roughly 6.2 years after starting antiretroviral therapy. Every receptor here comes from a woman aged 45-65 years with HIV. CDR3s include the opening cysteine and the closing phenylalanine or tryptophan. The D gene is left open where the match is weak. Size values are once, few and many counts, or a class for expanded clones, and some rows have none.

D gene	V gene	J gene	clone size	CDR3 DNA	CDR3 protein
NA	TRBV7-6	TRBJ1-5	once	TGTGCCAGCAGCTTAGGCTTGGAGGGGAATCAGCCCCAGCATTTT	CASSLGLEGNQPQHF
TRBD2	TRBV19	TRBJ2-7	NA	TGTGCCAGTAGTACCCCCACAACTAGCGGGAGCTACGAGCAGTACTTC	CASSTPTTSGSYEQYF
NA	TRBV19	TRBJ2-5	NA	TGTGCCAGTAGTACGGGGGCGGTGGAGACCCAGTACTTC	CASSTGAVETQYF
TRBD1	TRBV29-1	TRBJ2-7	NA	TGCAGCGTTGCCGGACAGGGGCCCGCCGAGCAGTACTTC	CSVAGQGPAEQYF
NA	TRBV10-3	TRBJ2-5	NA	TGTGCCATCGGTGGCGAGGACGGAGAGACCCAGTACTTC	CAIGGEDGETQYF
NA	TRBV7-9	TRBJ2-3	NA	TGTGCCAGCAGCCGCTTGAGCAGCGCTAGCACAGATACGCAGTATTTT	CASSRLSSASTDTQYF
TRBD2	TRBV4-2	TRBJ2-7	NA	TGTGCCAGCAGCCAAATAGCGGGGCCATCCTACGAGCAGTACTTC	CASSQIAGPSYEQYF
NA	TRBV7-2	TRBJ1-1	NA	TGTGCCAGCAGCTTTGGGGGTGGTAACACTGAAGCTTTCTTT	CASSFGGGNTEAFF
NA	TRBV5-1	TRBJ2-1	NA	TGCGCCAGCCAATTGAGGGGCGCAGATGAGCAGTTCTTC	CASQLRGADEQFF
TRBD2	TRBV7-3	TRBJ2-7	NA	TGTGCCAGCAGCTCACGGACTAGCGGCTCCTACGAGCAGTACTTC	CASSSRTSGSYEQYF
NA	TRBV5-1	TRBJ2-2	NA	TGCGCCAGCAGCTTGGGGGCAGGGGCCGGCACCGGGGAGCTGTTTTTT	CASSLGAGAGTGELFF
TRBD2	TRBV5-4	TRBJ2-1	NA	TGTGCCAGCAGCTGGGACGAGCGGGAGTACAATGAGCAGTTCTTC	CASSWDEREYNEQFF
TRBD1	TRBV7-2	TRBJ2-7	once	TGTGCCAGCAGCTCAACATCCGGGACAGGGGGGTACGAGCAGTACTTC	CASSSTSGTGGYEQYF
NA	TRBV4-3	TRBJ2-7	NA	TGCGCCAGCAGCCAAGATGGAGCCTACGAGCAGTACTTC	CASSQDGAYEQYF
NA	TRBV6-5	TRBJ1-2	NA	TGTGCCAGCAGTGCGGACAGAAAGTATGGCTACACCTTC	CASSADRKYGYTF
NA	TRBV25-1	TRBJ1-6	once	TGTGCCAGCAGTGAGACGGGAGGAGGTTCACCCCTCCACTTT	CASSETGGGSPLHF
NA	TRBV28	TRBJ2-3	NA	TGTGCCAGCAGTTTATGGGGGGGGCTCACAGATACGCAGTATTTT	CASSLWGGLTDTQYF
NA	TRBV27	TRBJ1-1	NA	TGTGCCAGCAGTTTAGGGTTGGGGACACTGAACACTGAAGCTTTCTTT	CASSLGLGTLNTEAFF
NA	TRBV11-3	TRBJ2-7	NA	TGTGCCAGCAGCTTAGACGGTGGAGAGGCTATTTTCTACGAGCAGTACTTC	CASSLDGGEAIFYEQYF
TRBD1	TRBV29-1	TRBJ2-7	NA	TGCAGCGCCGGGACAGGAAGTTACGAGCAGTACTTC	CSAGTGSYEQYF
TRBD1	TRBV6-6	TRBJ1-2	NA	TGTGCCAGCAGTTACGCCGCACGGGACAGCTTCTATGGCTACACCTTC	CASSYAARDSFYGYTF
NA	TRBV13	TRBJ2-1	NA	TGTGCCAGCAGCACCTGGGAGAATCAAAACAATGAGCAGTTCTTC	CASSTWENQNNEQFF
NA	TRBV11-1	TRBJ1-2	NA	TGTGCCACCGCCACCCAACGTGGAGGTGGCTACACCTTC	CATATQRGGGYTF
NA	TRBV29-1	TRBJ2-7	NA	TGCAGCGTTGAAGACCCCGACGGGAGCTACGAGCAGTACTTC	CSVEDPDGSYEQYF
TRBD2	TRBV19	TRBJ2-1	NA	TGTGCCAGTAGCTCCAGCGGGAGCCCCCTCAATGAGCAGTTCTTC	CASSSSGSPLNEQFF
TRBD2	TRBV5-6	TRBJ2-7	NA	TGTGCCAGCAGCTCACTTACTAGCCTAGCGGGAGATCCAATTTACGAGCAGTACTTC	CASSSLTSLAGDPIYEQYF
TRBD2	TRBV6-1	TRBJ2-1	NA	TGTGCCAGCAGCGCTGGACTAGCGGGAGTCTATGAGCAGTTCTTC	CASSAGLAGVYEQFF
NA	TRBV6-1	TRBJ2-3	NA	TGTGCCAGCAGTGAACAGGGGGGTACGCAGTATTTT	CASSEQGGTQYF
TRBD2	TRBV7-8	TRBJ2-1	NA	TGTGCCAGCAGCTCACTAGCGGGAGTAGGCGGTGAGCAGTTCTTC	CASSSLAGVGGEQFF
NA	TRBV7-9	TRBJ2-2	NA	TGTGCCAGCAGCCCTGGTAGCTTGGCCGGGGAGCTGTTTTTT	CASSPGSLAGELFF
TRBD2	TRBV7-9	TRBJ2-7	NA	TGTGCCAGCAGTTATTCTAAGACTAGCGGAAACTACGAGCAGTACTTC	CASSYSKTSGNYEQYF
NA	TRBV4-2	TRBJ2-1	NA	TGTGCCAGCAGCCAAGGTAGTGGGAGGACACTAAGCTCCTACAATGAGCAGTTCTTC	CASSQGSGRTLSSYNEQFF
NA	TRBV7-9	TRBJ2-5	NA	TGTGCCAGCAGCCGAATGGAGACCCAGTACTTC	CASSRMETQYF
NA	TRBV2	TRBJ1-2	NA	TGTGCCAGCAGTGAACTAGGGGCTAACTATGGCTACACCTTC	CASSELGANYGYTF
TRBD1	TRBV28	TRBJ2-7	NA	TGTGCCAGCAGTAGCCCGGGACAGGGACCCTACGAGCAGTACTTC	CASSSPGQGPYEQYF
NA	TRBV28	TRBJ2-3	NA	TGTGCCAGCAGTTTCGTCGCTGGCACAGATACGCAGTATTTT	CASSFVAGTDTQYF
NA	TRBV25-1	TRBJ1-1	NA	TGTGCCAGCAGTGAAGACAGAATGAACACTGAAGCTTTCTTT	CASSEDRMNTEAFF
TRBD1	TRBV7-9	TRBJ1-2	NA	TGTGCCAGCAGCTTAGGCGACAGGGGAAAATCCACCTTC	CASSLGDRGKSTF
NA	TRBV5-1	TRBJ2-7	NA	TGCGCCAGCATGGGGGAGCACTACTACGAGCAGTACTTC	CASMGEHYYEQYF
TRBD1	TRBV11-3	TRBJ2-1	NA	TGTGCCAGCAGCTTGCCGGGACAGTCCCATGAGCAGTTCTTC	CASSLPGQSHEQFF
TRBD2	TRBV5-5	TRBJ2-7	NA	TGTGCCAGCAGCCAGCTAGCGGGTGTCTCCTACGAGCAGTACTTC	CASSQLAGVSYEQYF
NA	TRBV28	TRBJ1-5	NA	TGTGCCAGCAGAACCGGGAGCCCATTAAGCCATTTT	CASRTGSPLSHF
TRBD2	TRBV27	TRBJ2-2	once	TGTGCCAGCAGGCCGGGCTCGGGACTAGCCTTCACCGGGGAGCTGTTTTTT	CASRPGSGLAFTGELFF